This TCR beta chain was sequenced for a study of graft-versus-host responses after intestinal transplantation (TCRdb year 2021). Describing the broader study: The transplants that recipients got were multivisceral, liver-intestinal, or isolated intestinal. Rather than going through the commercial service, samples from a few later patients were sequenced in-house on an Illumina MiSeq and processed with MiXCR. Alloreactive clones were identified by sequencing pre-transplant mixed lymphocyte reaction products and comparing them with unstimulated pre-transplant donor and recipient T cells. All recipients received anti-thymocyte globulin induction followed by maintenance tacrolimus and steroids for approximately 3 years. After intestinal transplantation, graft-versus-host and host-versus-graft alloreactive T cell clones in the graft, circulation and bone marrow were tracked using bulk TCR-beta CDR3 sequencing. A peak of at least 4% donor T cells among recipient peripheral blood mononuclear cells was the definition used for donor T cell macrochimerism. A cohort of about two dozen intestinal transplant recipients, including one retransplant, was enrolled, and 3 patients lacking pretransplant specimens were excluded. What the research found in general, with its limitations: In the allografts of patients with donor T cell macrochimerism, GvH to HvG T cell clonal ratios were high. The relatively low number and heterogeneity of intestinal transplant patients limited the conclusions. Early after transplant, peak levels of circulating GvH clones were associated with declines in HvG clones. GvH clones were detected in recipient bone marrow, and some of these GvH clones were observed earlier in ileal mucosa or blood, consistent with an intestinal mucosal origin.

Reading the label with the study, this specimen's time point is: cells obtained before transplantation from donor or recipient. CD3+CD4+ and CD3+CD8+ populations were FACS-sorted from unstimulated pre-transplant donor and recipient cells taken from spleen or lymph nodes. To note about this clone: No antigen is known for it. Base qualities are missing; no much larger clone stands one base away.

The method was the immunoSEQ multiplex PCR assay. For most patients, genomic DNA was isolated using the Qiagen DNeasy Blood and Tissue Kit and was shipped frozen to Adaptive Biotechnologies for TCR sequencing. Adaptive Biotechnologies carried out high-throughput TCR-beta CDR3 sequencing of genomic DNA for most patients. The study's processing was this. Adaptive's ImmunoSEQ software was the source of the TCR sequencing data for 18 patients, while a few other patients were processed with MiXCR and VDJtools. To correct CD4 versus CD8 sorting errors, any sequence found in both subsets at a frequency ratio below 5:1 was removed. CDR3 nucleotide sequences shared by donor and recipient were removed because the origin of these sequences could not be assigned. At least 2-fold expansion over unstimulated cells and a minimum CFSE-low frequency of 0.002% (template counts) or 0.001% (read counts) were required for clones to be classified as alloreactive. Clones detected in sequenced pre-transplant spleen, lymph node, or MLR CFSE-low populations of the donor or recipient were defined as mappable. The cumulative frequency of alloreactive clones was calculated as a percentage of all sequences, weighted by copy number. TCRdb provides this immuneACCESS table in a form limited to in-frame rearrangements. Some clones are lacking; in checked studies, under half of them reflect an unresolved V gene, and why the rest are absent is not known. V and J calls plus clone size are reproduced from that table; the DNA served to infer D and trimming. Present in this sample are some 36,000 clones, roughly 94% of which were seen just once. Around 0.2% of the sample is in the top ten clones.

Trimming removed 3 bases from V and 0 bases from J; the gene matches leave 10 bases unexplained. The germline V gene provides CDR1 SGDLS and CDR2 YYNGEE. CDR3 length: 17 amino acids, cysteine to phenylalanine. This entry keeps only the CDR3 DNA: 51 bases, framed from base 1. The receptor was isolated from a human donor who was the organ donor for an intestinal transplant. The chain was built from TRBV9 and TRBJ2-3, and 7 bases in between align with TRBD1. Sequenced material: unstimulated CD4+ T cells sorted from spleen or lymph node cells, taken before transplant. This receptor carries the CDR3 CASSARQGPGSTDTQYF. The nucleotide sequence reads TGTGCCAGCAGCGCGCGACAGGGCCCCGGGAGCACAGATACGCAGTATTTT.